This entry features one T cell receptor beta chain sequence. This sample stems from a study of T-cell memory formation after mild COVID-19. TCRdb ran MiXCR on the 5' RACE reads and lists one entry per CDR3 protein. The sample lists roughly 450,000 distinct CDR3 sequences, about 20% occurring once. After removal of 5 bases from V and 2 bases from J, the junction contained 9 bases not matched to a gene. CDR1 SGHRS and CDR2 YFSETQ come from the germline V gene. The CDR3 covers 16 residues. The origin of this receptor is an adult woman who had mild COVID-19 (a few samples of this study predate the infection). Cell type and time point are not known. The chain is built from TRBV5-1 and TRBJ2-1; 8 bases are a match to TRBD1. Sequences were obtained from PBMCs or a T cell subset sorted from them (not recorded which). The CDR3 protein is CASSTSGQAPYNEQFF. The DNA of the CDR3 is TGCGCCAGCAGTACCTCGGGACAGGCCCCCTACAATGAGCAGTTCTTC.